This paragraph reports one T cell receptor (beta chain). The antigen is not known. Other DNA sequences in this sample translate to the same CDR3. This record comes from a study of T cell responses to AZD1222 COVID-19 vaccine. Profiling relied on immunoSEQ multiplex PCR, and the TCRdb table lists in-frame clones only, not all of them. This repertoire shows over 150,000 clones, approximately 92% found once; its top ten account for around 0.98%. Study findings and constraints: Spike as a whole was targeted by vaccine-associated CD4 TCRs, dominant at 160-218 and 743-854. Baseline antibody screening turned up just five to seven seropositive AZD1222 recipients. Donor demographics were predominantly white British with a female majority; clonal diversity may be underestimated. Unmutated variant regions reportedly attract nearly half of all spike-specific TCRs.

The receptor was isolated from an adult who received the MenACWY meningococcal vaccine as a control. The sample consisted of peripheral blood, taken 28 days after the second dose of the MenACWY control vaccine.

The CDR3 sequence is CSASGEGYTF. The CDR3 bases are TGCAGTGCTAGTGGCGAGGGCTACACCTTC. The V call is TRBV20-1, the J call TRBJ1-2; D ambiguous. CDR3 length equals 10 residues. V lost 3 bases to trimming and J lost 8 bases, with 7 bases between them. CDR1 DFQATT and CDR2 SNEGSKA come from the germline V gene (reference sequence).